The sequence of this T cell receptor (beta chain) was determined in a study of blood T cell repertoires in COVID-19. About the study: Whether acute or convalescent, the COVID-19 samples came from the United States, Italy and Spain. Sources were T cells, B-cell-depleted T cells, or PBMCs; the material itself was cDNA or gDNA.

Source study methods: Scientists estimated how many nucleated cells there were by amplifying reference gene primers. Sequenced by immunoSEQ multiplex PCR; TCRdb stores in-frame clones only, minus some. V and J calls and clone size are given by that table; D and trimming were obtained from the DNA. The data show around 370,000 clones, 90% seen once. The V end lost 2 bases, the J end lost 4 bases, and 14 bases lay between the germline ends. This CDR3 has 15 amino acids. The V gene's germline CDR1 is MNHEY and CDR2 SVGAGI. Sequenced input: peripheral blood. The clonotype comes from a man between 18 and 29 years old with active or convalescent COVID-19. The chain is built from TRBV6-5 and TRBJ1-1; D gene uncertain. The CDR3 loop is CASSYGGGRITEAFF. The CDR3 DNA reads as TGTGCCAGCAGTTACGGTGGAGGGAGGATCACTGAAGCTTTCTTT.